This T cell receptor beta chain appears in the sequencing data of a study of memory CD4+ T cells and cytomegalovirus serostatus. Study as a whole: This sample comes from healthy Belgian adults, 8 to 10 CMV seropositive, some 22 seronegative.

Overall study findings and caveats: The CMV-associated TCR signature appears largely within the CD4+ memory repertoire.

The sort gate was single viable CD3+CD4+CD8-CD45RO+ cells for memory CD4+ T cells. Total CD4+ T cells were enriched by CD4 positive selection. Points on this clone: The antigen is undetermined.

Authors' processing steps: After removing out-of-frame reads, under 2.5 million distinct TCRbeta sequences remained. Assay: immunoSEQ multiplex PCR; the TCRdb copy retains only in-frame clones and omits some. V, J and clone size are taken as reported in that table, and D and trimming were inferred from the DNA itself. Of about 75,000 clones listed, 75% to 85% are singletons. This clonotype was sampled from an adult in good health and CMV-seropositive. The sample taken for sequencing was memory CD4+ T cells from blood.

The DNA of the CDR3 is TGTGCCAGCAGCTTAGTACCAACCACTCGGAGGAACACTGAAGCTTTCTTT. Translated, it gives CASSLVPTTRRNTEAFF. The J gene is TRBJ1-1, the V gene TRBV7-2; unclear D gene. Germline V gene sequence: CDR1 SGHTA, CDR2 FQGNSA. The ends were cut back, 1 base at V and 1 base at J, with 16 bases in the middle. The CDR3 has 17 residues.